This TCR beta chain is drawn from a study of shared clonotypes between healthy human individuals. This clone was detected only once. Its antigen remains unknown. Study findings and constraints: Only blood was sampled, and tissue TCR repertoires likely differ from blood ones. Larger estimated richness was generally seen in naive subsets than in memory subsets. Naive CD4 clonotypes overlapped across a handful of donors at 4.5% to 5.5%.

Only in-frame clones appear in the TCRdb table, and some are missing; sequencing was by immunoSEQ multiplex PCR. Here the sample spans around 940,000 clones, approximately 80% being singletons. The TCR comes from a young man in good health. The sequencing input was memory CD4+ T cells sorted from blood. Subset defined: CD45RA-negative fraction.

The CDR3 DNA follows: TGTGCCAGCAGTGGAAGCACAGATACGCAGTATTTT. Residues: CASSGSTDTQYF. The chain joins TRBV28 to TRBJ2-3; no definite D call. The germline V and J ends were trimmed by 5 bases and 0 bases, with 3 bases remaining between them. Germline loops: CDR1 MDHEN, CDR2 SYDVKM. The CDR3 has 12 residues.